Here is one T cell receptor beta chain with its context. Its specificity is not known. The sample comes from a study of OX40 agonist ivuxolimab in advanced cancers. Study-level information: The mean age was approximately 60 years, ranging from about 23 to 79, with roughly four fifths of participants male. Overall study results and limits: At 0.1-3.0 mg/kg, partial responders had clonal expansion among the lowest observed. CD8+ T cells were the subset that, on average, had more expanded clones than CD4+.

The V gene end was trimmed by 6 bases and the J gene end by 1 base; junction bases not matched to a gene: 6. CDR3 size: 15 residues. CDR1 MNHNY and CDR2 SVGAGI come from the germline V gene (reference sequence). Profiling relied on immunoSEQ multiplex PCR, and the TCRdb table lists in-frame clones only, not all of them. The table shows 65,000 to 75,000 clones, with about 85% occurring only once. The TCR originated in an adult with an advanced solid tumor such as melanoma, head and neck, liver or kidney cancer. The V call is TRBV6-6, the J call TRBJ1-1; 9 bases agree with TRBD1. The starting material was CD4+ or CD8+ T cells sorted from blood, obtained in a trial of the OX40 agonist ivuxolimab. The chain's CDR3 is CASSPSTGGNTEAFF. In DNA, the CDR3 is TGTGCCAGCAGCCCCTCGACAGGGGGGAACACTGAAGCTTTCTTT.